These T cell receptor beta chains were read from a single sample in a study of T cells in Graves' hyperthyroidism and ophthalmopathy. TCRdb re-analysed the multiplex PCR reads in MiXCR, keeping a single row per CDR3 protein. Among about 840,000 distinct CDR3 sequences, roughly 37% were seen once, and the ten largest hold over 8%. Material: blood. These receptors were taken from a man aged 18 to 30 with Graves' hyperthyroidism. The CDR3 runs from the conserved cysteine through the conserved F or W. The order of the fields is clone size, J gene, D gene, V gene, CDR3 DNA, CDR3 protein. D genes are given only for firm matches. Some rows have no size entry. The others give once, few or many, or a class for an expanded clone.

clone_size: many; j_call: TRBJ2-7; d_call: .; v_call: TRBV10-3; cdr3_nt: TGTGCCATCAGTGACGGACAGTTAACCTACGAGCAGTACTTC; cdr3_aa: CAISDGQLTYEQYF
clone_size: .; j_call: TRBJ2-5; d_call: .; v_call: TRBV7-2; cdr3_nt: TGTGCCAGCAGCTTAACCGCGGTTCAAGAGACCCAGTACTTC; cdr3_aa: CASSLTAVQETQYF
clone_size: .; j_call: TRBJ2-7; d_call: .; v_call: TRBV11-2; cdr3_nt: TGCTCGGAAAGGTTTGAGAGAACCTACGAGCAGTACTTC; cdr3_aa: CSERFERTYEQYF
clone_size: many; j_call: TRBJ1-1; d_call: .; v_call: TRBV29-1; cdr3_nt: TGCAGCGCCCAGCGGATCACTGAAGCTTTCTTT; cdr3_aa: CSAQRITEAFF
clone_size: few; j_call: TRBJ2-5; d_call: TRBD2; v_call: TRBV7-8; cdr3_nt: TGCGCCAGCAGCCAAGTGCGGGGGGCGGGGGAGACCCAGTACTTC; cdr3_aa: CASSQVRGAGETQYF
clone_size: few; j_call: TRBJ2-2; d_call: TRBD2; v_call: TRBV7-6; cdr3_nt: TGTGCCAGCAGCCTTAGCGGGGGTCGGGGCACCGGGGAGCTGTTTTTT; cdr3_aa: CASSLSGGRGTGELFF
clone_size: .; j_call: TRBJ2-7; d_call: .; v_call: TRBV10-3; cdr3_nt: TGTGCCATCAGTGAGTCGGAGACGGGGGGCTGGTACTCCTACGAGCAGTACTTC; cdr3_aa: CAISESETGGWYSYEQYF
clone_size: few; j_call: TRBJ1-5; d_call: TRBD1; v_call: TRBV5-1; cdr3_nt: TGCGCCAGCAGCGCGACAGGGAGTCGGAATCAGCCCCAGCATTTT; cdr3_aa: CASSATGSRNQPQHF
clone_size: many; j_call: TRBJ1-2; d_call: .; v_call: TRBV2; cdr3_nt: TGTGCCAGCAGTGAGACAGGACGACTCTATGGCTACACCTTC; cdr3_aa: CASSETGRLYGYTF
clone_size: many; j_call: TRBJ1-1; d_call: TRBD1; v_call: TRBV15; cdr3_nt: TGTGCCACCAGCAGAATGACAGGGATGTTCACTGAAGCTTTCTTT; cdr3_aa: CATSRMTGMFTEAFF
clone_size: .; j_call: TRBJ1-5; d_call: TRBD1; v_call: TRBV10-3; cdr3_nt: TGTGCCATCAGTTTTGCAGGGGGAGTTGGAAGCAATCAGCCCCAGCATTTT; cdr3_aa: CAISFAGGVGSNQPQHF
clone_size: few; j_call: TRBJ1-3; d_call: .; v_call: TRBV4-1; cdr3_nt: TGCGCCAGCAGCCAAGTCGGGACGGTCAACACCATATATTTT; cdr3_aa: CASSQVGTVNTIYF
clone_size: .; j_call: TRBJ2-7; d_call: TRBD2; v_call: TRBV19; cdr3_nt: TGTGCCAGCCTTCCGGGGGGGTTGGATGAGCAGTACTTC; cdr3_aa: CASLPGGLDEQYF
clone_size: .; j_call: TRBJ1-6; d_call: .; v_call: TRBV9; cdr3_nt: TGTGCCAGCAGCGTAGATCCCGGACAGTATAATTCACCCCTCCACTTT; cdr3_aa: CASSVDPGQYNSPLHF
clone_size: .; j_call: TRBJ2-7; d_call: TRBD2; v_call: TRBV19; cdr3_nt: TGTGCCAGTAGTACGGGACTAGCCTATCCGCGCGAGCAGTACTTC; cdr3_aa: CASSTGLAYPREQYF
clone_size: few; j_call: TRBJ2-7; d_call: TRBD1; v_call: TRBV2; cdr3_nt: TGTGCCAGCAGTAGACAGGGACCCACCTACGAGCAGTACTTC; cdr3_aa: CASSRQGPTYEQYF
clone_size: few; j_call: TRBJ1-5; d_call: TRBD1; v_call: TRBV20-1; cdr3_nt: TGCAGTGCTAGCTCAGGGGGCCTGGGTAGCAATCAGCCCCAGCATTTT; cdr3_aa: CSASSGGLGSNQPQHF
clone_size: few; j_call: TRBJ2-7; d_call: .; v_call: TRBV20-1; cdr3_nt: TGCAGTGCTAGAGGAACTAGTGGTGACGAGCAGTACTTC; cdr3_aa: CSARGTSGDEQYF
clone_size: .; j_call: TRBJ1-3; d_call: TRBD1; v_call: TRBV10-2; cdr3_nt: TGCGCCAGCAGCGGCTATTCCGGGACAGGGGCAGGAAACACCATATATTTT; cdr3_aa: CASSGYSGTGAGNTIYF
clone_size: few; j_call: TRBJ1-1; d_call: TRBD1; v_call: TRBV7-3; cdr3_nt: TGTGCCAGCAGCTTAACAGGAGGGGGCTCCGAAGCTTTCTTT; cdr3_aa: CASSLTGGGSEAFF
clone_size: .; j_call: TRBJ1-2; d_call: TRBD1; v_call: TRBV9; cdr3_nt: TGTGCCAGTACCGGCCTTACTGGGGGGACAGGGGACTATGGCTACACCTTC; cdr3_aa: CASTGLTGGTGDYGYTF
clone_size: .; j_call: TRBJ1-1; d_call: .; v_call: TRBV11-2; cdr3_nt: TGTGCCAGCACCCCCTGGGCGGCTACCGAAGGCACTGAAGCTTTCTTT; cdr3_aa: CASTPWAATEGTEAFF
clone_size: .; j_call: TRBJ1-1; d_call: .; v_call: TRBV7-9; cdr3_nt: TGTGCCAGCAGTTCCGATAGGGGGAGTTGGGCTTTCTTT; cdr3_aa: CASSSDRGSWAFF
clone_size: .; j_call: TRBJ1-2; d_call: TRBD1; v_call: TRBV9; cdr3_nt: TGTGCCAGCAGCGCGGCGACAGGGGCCCTCCCAGGCTACACCTTC; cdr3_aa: CASSAATGALPGYTF
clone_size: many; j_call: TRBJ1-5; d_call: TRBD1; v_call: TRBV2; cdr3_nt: TGTGCCTGCAAAGAGGGGGCCGGACAGCCCCAGCATTTT; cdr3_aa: CACKEGAGQPQHF
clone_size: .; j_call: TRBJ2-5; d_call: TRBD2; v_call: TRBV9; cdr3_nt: TGTGCCAGCAGCGTCACTAGCGGGAGGTTGGAGACCCAGTACTTC; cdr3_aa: CASSVTSGRLETQYF